The 5 T cell receptor beta chains in this list originate from one sample, sequenced in a study of blood T cell repertoires in COVID-19. Using immunoSEQ multiplex PCR, the repertoire was profiled, and TCRdb retains in-frame clones only, with some absent. Of over 85,000 clones in the sample, around 84% were seen once. The source material was peripheral blood. Source of these receptors: a human donor in a cohort sampled during active COVID-19.

The chain combines TRBV6-5 with TRBJ1-5; the match to TRBD1 covers 9 bases. J lost 4 bases, V lost 11 bases, and 6 bases had no gene match. The CDR3 loop spans 13 amino acids. Germline-derived CDR1 and CDR2 are MNHEY and SVGAGI. This chain's CDR3 is CASRQGVNQPQHF. The CDR3 DNA reads as TGTGCCTCACGACAGGGGGTTAATCAGCCCCAGCATTTT.

CDR3 nucleotides: TGCGCCAGCAGCCCCAGACTAGCGGGGGGCCACACCGGGGAGCTGTTTTTT. Translating gives CASSPRLAGGHTGELFF. This chain links TRBV4-3 with TRBJ2-2; 13 positions agree with TRBD2. This CDR3 contains 17 residues. The germline V gene has CDR1 LGHNA and CDR2 YSLEER. The ends lost 4 bases at V and 3 bases at J; junction bases unmatched: 5.

The V gene is TRBV28, the J gene TRBJ2-1; 10 bases map to TRBD1. The J segment lost 5 bases and the V segment lost 6 bases, leaving 7 bases of the junction unmatched. The CDR3 contains 15 residues. The germline V gene has CDR1 MDHEN and CDR2 SYDVKM. CDR3 loop: CASRPTGGKNNEQFF. The CDR3 DNA reads as TGTGCCAGCAGGCCGACAGGGGGCAAAAACAATGAGCAGTTCTTC.

This chain joins TRBV6-5 and TRBJ1-6; D gene uncertain. The CDR3 consists of 13 residues. Per germline, CDR1 MNHEY and CDR2 SVGAGI. The V end was cut by 0 bases, the J end by 10 bases, with 7 bases between. The CDR3 is CASSYSALSPLHF. CDR3 bases: TGTGCCAGCAGTTACTCCGCACTATCACCCCTCCACTTT.

The V and J genes are TRBV9 and TRBJ2-1; 7 bases align to TRBD1. Germline V gives CDR1 SGDLS, CDR2 YYNGEE. The V and J ends lost 0 bases and 3 bases, in that order; junction bases with no gene match: 0. This CDR3 spans 14 amino acids. In DNA form, the CDR3 reads TGTGCCAGCAGCGTAGGGGACAGCTACAATGAGCAGTTCTTC. Amino acids: CASSVGDSYNEQFF.